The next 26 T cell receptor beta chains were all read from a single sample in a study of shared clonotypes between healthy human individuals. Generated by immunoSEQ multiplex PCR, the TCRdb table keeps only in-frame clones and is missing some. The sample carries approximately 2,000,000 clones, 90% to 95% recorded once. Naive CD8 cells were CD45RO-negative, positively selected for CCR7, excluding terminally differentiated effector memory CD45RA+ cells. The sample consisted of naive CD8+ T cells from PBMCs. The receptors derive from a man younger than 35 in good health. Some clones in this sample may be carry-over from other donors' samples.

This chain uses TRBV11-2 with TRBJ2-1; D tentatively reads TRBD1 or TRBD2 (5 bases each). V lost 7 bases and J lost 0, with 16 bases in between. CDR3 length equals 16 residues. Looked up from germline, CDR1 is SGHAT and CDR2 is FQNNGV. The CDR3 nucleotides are TGTGCCAGCAAGCGAGGGACGGACGGCTCCTACAATGAGCAGTTCTTC. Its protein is CASKRGTDGSYNEQFF.

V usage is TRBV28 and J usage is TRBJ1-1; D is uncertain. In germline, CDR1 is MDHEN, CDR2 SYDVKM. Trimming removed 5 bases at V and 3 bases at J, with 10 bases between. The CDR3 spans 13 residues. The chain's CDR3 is CASSPRGYTEAFF. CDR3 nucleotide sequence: TGTGCCAGCAGTCCAAGAGGGTACACTGAAGCTTTCTTT.

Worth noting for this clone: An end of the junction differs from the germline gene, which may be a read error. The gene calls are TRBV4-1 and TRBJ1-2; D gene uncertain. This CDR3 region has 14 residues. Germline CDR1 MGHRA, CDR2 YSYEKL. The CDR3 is CASSQVVVSPGRAF. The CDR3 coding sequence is TGCGCCAGCAGCCAAGTGGTTGTTTCTCCTGGGCGAGCGTTC.

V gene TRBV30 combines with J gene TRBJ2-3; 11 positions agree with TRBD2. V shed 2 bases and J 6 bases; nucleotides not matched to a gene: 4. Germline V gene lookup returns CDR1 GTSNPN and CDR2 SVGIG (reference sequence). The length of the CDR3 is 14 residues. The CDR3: CAWSLAGGADTQYF. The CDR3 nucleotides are TGTGCCTGGAGTCTAGCGGGAGGTGCGGATACGCAGTATTTT. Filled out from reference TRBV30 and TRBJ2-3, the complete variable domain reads SQTIHQWPATLVQPVGSPLSLECTVEGTSNPNLYWYRQAAGRGLQLLFYSVGIGQISSEVPQNLSASRPQDRQFILSSKKLLLSDSGFYLCAWSLAGGADTQYFGPGTRLTVL.

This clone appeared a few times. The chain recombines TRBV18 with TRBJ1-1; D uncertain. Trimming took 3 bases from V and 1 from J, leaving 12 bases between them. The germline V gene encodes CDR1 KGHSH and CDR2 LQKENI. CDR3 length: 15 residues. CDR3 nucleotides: TGTGCCAGCTCACCTATCCCGGGTGAGAACACTGAAGCTTTCTTT. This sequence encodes CASSPIPGENTEAFF.

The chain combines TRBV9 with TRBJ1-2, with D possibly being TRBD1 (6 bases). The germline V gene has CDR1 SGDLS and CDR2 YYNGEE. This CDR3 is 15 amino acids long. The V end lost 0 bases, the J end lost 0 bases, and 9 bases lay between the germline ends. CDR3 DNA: TGTGCCAGCAGCGTAGCAGGGGCACCTAACTATGGCTACACCTTC. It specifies CASSVAGAPNYGYTF.

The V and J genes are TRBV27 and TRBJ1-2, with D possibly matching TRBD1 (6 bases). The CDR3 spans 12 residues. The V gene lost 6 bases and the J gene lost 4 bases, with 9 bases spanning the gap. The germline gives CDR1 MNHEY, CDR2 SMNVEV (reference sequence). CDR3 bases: TGTGCCAGCAGATCGGGGGCCTATGGCTACACCTTC. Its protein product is CASRSGAYGYTF.

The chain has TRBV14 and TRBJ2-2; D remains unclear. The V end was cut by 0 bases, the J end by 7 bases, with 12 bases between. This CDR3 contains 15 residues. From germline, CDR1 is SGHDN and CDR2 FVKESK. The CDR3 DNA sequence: TGTGCCAGCAGCCAAGAGAAAGGGCGGAACGGGGAGCTGTTTTTT. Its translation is CASSQEKGRNGELFF.

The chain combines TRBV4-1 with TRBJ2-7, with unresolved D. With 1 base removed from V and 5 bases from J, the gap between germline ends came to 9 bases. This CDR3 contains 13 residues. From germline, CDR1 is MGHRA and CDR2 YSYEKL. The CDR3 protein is CASSQANVDEQYF. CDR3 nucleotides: TGCGCCAGCAGCCAAGCGAACGTAGACGAGCAGTACTTC.

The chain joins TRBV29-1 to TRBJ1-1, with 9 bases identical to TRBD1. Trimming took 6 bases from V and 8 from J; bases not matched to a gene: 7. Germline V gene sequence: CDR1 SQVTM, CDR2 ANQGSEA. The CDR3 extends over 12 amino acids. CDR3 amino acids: CSVPTGGPEAFF. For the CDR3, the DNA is TGCAGCGTACCCACAGGGGGCCCCGAAGCTTTCTTT.

The CDR3 spells CASTRRGKGNEQFF. The CDR3 DNA is TGTGCCAGCACCAGGAGGGGCAAGGGCAATGAGCAGTTCTTC. The chain is built from TRBV7-2 and TRBJ2-1, with D perhaps TRBD2 (6 bases). V was pared by 7 bases and J by 6 bases, with 16 bases between. Per the germline V gene, CDR1 is SGHTA and CDR2 is FQGNSA. This CDR3 comprises 14 residues. The entire variable domain, with the rest obtained from reference TRBV7-2 and TRBJ2-1, is as follows: GAGVSQSPSNKVTEKGKDVELRCDPISGHTALYWYRQSLGQGLEFLIYFQGNSAPDKSGLPSDRFSAERTGGSVSTLTIQRTQQEDSAVYLCASTRRGKGNEQFFGPGTRLTVL.

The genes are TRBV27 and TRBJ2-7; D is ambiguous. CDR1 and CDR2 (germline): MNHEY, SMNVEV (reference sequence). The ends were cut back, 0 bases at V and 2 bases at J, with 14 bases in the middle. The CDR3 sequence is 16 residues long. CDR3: CASSLSLGPKAYEQYF. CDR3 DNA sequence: TGTGCCAGCAGTTTATCCCTAGGTCCTAAGGCCTACGAGCAGTACTTC.

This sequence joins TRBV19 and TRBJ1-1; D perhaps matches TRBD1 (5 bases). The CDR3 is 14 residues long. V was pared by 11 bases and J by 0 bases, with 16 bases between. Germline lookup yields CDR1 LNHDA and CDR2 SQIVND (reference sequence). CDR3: CAVRDAELNTEAFF. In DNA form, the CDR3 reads TGTGCCGTCCGGGACGCAGAATTGAACACTGAAGCTTTCTTT.

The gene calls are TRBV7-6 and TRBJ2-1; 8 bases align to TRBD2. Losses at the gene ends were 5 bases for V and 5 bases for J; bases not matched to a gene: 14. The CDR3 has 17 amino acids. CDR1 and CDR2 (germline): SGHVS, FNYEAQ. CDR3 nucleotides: TGTGCCAGCAGCAACGGACTAGCTGAGTATGAAGACAATGAGCAGTTCTTC. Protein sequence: CASSNGLAEYEDNEQFF.

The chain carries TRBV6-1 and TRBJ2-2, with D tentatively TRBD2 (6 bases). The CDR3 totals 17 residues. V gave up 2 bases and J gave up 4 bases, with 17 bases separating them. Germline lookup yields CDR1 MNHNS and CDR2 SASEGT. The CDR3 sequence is CASSEPRAAGPTGELFF. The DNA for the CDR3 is TGTGCCAGCAGTGAACCCCGAGCGGCGGGACCCACCGGGGAGCTGTTTTTT.

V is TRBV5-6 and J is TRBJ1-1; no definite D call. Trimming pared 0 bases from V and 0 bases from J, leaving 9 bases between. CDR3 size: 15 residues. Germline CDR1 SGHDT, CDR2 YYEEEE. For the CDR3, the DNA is TGTGCCAGCAGCTTGGACGGCAGAGTGAACACTGAAGCTTTCTTT. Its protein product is CASSLDGRVNTEAFF.

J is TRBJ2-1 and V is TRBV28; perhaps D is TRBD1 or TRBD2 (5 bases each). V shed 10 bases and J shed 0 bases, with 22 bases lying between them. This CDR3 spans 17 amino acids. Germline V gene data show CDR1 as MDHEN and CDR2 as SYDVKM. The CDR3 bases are TGTGCCACGGGGACCACCGATCTTCTTAGCTCCTACAATGAGCAGTTCTTC. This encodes CATGTTDLLSSYNEQFF.

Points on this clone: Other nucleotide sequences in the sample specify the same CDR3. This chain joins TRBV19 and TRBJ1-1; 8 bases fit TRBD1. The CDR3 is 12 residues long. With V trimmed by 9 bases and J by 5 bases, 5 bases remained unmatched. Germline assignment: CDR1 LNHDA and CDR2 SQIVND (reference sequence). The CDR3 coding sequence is TGTGCCAGCAGGGGGCGGGGTACTGAAGCTTTCTTT. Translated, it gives CASRGRGTEAFF.

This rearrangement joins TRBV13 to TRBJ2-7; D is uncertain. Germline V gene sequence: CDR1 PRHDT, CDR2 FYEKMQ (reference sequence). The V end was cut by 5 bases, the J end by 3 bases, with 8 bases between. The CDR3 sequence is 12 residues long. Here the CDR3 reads CASSQKGYEQYF. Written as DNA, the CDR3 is TGTGCCAGCAGCCAGAAAGGCTACGAGCAGTACTTC.

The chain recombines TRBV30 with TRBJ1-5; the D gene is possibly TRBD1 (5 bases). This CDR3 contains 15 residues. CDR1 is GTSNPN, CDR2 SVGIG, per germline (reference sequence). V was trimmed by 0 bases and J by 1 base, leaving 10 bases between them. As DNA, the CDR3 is TGTGCCTGGAGTGTACCTGGGGGAAGCAATCAGCCCCAGCATTTT. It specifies CAWSVPGGSNQPQHF.

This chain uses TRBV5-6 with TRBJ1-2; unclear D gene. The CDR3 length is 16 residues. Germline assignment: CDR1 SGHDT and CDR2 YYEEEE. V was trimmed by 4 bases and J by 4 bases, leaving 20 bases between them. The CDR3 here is CASSNADVGLVYGYTF. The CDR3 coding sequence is TGTGCCAGCAGCAACGCGGACGTCGGGCTAGTCTATGGCTACACCTTC. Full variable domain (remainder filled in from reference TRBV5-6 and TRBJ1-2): DAGVTQSPTHLIKTRGQQVTLRCSPKSGHDTVSWYQQALGQGPQFIFQYYEEEERQRGNFPDRFSGHQFPNYSSELNVNALLLGDSALYLCASSNADVGLVYGYTFGSGTRLTVV.

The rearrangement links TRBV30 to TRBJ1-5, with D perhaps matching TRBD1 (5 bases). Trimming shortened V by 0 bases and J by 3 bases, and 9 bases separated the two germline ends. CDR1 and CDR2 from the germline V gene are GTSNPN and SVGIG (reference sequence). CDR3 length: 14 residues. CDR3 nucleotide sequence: TGTGCCTGGAGTGTACGACAGTACAATCAGCCCCAGCATTTT. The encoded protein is CAWSVRQYNQPQHF.

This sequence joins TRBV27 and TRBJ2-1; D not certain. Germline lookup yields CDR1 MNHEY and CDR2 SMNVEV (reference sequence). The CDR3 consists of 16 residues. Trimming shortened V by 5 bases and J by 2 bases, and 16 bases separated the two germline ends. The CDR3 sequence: CASSGIGRPAYNEQFF. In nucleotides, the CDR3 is TGTGCCAGCAGTGGGATCGGTCGACCTGCCTACAATGAGCAGTTCTTC.

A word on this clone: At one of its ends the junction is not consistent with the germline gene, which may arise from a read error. The CDR3 spells CASSLYRSNGGKDTGEPFF. CDR3 DNA: TGTGCCAGCAGCTTATACCGTTCCAACGGGGGAAAAGACACCGGGGAGCCGTTTTTT. V usage is TRBV7-3 and J usage is TRBJ2-2; tentatively, D is TRBD2 (6 bases). Germline CDR1 is SGHTA and CDR2 is FQGTGA. The CDR3 has 19 residues.

DNA for the CDR3: TGTGCCAGCAGCATGGGGCCCTACAATGAGCAGTTCTTC. It is translated as CASSMGPYNEQFF. The chain links TRBV7-2 to TRBJ2-1; TRBD1 might be the D (5 bases). The CDR3 has 13 amino acids. V dropped 5 bases and J dropped 2 bases, with 7 bases sitting between them. The germline V gene encodes CDR1 SGHTA and CDR2 FQGNSA. The full variable domain, rest sourced from reference TRBV7-2 and TRBJ2-1, is GAGVSQSPSNKVTEKGKDVELRCDPISGHTALYWYRQSLGQGLEFLIYFQGNSAPDKSGLPSDRFSAERTGGSVSTLTIQRTQQEDSAVYLCASSMGPYNEQFFGPGTRLTVL.

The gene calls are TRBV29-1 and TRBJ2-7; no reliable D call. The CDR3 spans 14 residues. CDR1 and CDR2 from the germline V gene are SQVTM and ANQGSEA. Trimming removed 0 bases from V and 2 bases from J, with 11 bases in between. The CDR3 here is CSVEDQETAYEQYF. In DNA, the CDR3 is TGCAGCGTTGAAGATCAAGAGACTGCCTACGAGCAGTACTTC.